The TCR beta chain described here comes from a study of CD8 T cells in Susac syndrome. This clonotype was seen just once. When the RNA was reverse transcribed, random hexamers were used with an input of roughly 0.5 to 1 ug. MiXCR was run by TCRdb on the immunoSEQ multiplex PCR reads, yielding one entry per CDR3 protein. The sample lists some 450,000 distinct CDR3 sequences, more than 80% occurring once. Sequencing of TCR beta drew on CD8+ and CD4+ T cells from blood. The germline gives CDR1 SGHVS, CDR2 FQNEAQ. The CDR3 length is 16 residues. V lost 7 bases and J lost 6, with 24 bases in between. Input material: CD8+ T cells from PBMCs. The origin of this receptor is a human donor with multiple sclerosis. The rearrangement uses TRBV7-8 and TRBJ1-1; D possibly corresponds to TRBD1 (6 bases). CDR3 in DNA: TGTGCCAGCACCCCCGAGGGGGTCCGGCGTTTCGCTGAAGCTTTCTTT. It encodes CASTPEGVRRFAEAFF.